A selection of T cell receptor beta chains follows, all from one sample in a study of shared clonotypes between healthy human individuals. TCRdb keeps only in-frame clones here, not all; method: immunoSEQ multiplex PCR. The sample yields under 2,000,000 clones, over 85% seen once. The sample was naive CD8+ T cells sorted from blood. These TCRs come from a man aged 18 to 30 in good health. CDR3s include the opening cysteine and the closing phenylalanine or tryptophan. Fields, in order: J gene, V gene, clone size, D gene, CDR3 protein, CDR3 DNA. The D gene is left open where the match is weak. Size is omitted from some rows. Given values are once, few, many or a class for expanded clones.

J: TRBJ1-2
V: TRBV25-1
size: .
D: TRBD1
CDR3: CASSDRTGGWYGYTF
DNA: TGTGCCAGCAGTGACCGGACAGGGGGTTGGTATGGCTACACCTTC

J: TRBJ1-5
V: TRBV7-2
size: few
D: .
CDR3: CASSPADGFNQPQHF
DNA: TGTGCCAGCAGCCCGGCGGACGGATTCAATCAGCCCCAGCATTTT

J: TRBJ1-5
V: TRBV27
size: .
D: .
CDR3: CASSLRGAENQPQHF
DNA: TGTGCCAGCAGTTTACGGGGGGCTGAAAATCAGCCCCAGCATTTT

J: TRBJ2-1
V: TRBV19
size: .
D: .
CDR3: CASNEGALYNEQFF
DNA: TGTGCCAGTAACGAGGGAGCCCTCTACAATGAGCAGTTCTTC

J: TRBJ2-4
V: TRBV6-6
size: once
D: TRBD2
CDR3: CASSQGLAGGFGIQYF
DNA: TGTGCCAGCAGTCAGGGACTAGCGGGGGGGTTTGGGATTCAGTACTTC

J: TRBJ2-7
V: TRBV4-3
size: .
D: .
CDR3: CASSQGLSYEQYF
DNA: TGCGCCAGCAGCCAAGGCCTTTCCTACGAGCAGTACTTC

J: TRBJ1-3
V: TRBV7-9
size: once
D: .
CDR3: CASSSEASSGNTIYF
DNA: TGTGCCAGCAGCTCCGAAGCTAGCTCTGGAAACACCATATATTTT

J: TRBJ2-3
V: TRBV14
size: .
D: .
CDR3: CASSQHAATDTQYF
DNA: TGTGCCAGCAGCCAGCACGCGGCCACAGATACGCAGTATTTT

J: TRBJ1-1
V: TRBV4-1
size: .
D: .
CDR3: CASSQVATRPLGNTEAFF
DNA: TGCGCCAGCAGCCAAGTGGCGACCAGGCCGCTGGGGAACACTGAAGCTTTCTTT

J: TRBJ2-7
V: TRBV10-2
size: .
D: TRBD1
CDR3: CASSAGTGAYEQYF
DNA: TGCGCCAGCAGTGCCGGGACAGGGGCCTACGAGCAGTACTTC

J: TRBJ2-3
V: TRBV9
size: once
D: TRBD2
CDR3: CASSPGLAGAQYF
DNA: TGTGCCAGCAGCCCCGGACTAGCGGGAGCACAGTATTTT

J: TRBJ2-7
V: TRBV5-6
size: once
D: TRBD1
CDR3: CASSQGAYEQYF
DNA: TGTGCCAGCAGCCAGGGGGCCTACGAGCAGTACTTC

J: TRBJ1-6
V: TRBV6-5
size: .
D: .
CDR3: CASTNLGNSPLHF
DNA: TGTGCCAGCACCAATCTCGGCAATTCACCCCTCCACTTT

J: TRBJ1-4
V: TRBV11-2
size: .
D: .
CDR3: CASSFFTGYGTRNEKLFF
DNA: TGTGCCAGCAGCTTCTTCACAGGGTACGGAACGCGGAATGAAAAACTGTTTTTT

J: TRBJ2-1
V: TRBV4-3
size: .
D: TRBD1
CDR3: CASSQVGDRGDEQFF
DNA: TGCGCCAGCAGCCAAGTAGGGGACAGGGGGGATGAGCAGTTCTTC

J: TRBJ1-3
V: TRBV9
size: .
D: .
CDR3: CASSEGGFGNTIYF
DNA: TGTGCCAGCAGCGAGGGAGGGTTTGGAAACACCATATATTTT

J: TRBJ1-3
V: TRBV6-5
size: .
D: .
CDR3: CASSYDGTSGNTIYF
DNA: TGTGCCAGCAGTTATGACGGAACCTCTGGAAACACCATATATTTT

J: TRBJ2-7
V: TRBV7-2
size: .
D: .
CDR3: CASSLLQGGEQYF
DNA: TGTGCCAGCAGCTTACTACAGGGAGGTGAGCAGTACTTC

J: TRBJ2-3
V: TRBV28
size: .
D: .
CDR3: CASSLAQISTDTQYF
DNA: TGTGCCAGCAGTTTAGCCCAGATCAGCACAGATACGCAGTATTTT

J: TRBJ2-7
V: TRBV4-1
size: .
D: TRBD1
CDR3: CASSLRDSSYEQYF
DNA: TGCGCCAGCAGCCTCCGGGACAGCTCTTACGAGCAGTACTTC

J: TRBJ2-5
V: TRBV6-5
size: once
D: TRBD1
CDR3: CASSGQVGQETQYF
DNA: TGTGCCAGCAGTGGACAGGTGGGCCAAGAGACCCAGTACTTC

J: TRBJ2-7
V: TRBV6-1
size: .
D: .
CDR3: CASSDGGGYEQYF
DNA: TGTGCCAGCAGTGACGGAGGGGGCTACGAGCAGTACTTC

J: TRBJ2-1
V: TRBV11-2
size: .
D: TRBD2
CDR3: CASSLDRTSGNNEQFF
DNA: TGTGCCAGCAGCTTAGATAGAACTAGCGGGAACAATGAGCAGTTCTTC

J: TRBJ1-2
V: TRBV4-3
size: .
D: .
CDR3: CASSETPGRGYTF
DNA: TGCGCCAGCAGCGAGACGCCCGGGCGGGGCTACACCTTC

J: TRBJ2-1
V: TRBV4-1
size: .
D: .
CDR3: CASSLLRQEGSGYNEQFF
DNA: TGCGCCAGCAGCCTCCTGAGGCAAGAGGGGTCGGGTTACAATGAGCAGTTCTTC

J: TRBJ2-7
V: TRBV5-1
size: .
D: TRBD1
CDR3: CASSRHPGQGYEQYF
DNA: TGCGCCAGCAGCCGGCATCCGGGACAGGGGTACGAGCAGTACTTC

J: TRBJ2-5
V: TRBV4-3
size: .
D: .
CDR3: CASSQDPGWQETQYF
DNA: TGCGCCAGCAGCCAAGACCCAGGGTGGCAGGAGACCCAGTACTTC

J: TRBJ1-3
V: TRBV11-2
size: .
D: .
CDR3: CASSLSNSIIGNTIYF
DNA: TGTGCCAGCAGCTTATCGAATAGCATAATTGGAAACACCATATATTTT

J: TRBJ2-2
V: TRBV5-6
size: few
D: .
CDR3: CASSLGLGDRELFF
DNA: TGTGCCAGCAGCTTGGGCCTAGGGGATAGGGAGCTGTTTTTT

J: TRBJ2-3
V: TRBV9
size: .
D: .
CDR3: CASSVIGAGRWFTDTQYF
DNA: TGTGCCAGCAGCGTAATTGGCGCGGGGCGATGGTTCACAGATACGCAGTATTTT

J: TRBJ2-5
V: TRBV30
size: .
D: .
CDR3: CAWTPSNQETQYF
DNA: TGTGCCTGGACCCCCAGCAACCAAGAGACCCAGTACTTC

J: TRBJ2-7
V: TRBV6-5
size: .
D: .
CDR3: CASSRWELDEQYF
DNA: TGTGCCAGCAGCCGATGGGAGCTCGACGAGCAGTACTTC

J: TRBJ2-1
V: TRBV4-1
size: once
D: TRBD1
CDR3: CASSQSGTGIYNEQFF
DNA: TGCGCCAGCAGCCAATCTGGGACAGGGATCTACAATGAGCAGTTCTTC

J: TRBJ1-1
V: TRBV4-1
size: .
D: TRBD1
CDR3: CASSLRDRANTEAFF
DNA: TGCGCCAGCAGCCTACGGGACAGGGCGAACACTGAAGCTTTCTTT

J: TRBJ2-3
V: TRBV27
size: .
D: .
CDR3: CASSPAGGEWLDTQYF
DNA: TGTGCCAGCAGTCCAGCCGGCGGGGAGTGGCTGGATACGCAGTATTTT

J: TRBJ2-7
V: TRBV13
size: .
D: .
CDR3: CASSSPGDDEQYF
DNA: TGTGCCAGCAGCTCCCCGGGGGACGACGAGCAGTACTTC

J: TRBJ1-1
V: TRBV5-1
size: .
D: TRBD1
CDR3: CASSSTPTGGHTEAFF
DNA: TGCGCCAGCAGCTCAACACCAACAGGGGGCCACACTGAAGCTTTCTTT

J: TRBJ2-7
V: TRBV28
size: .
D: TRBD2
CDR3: CASTPLAGSVDEQYF
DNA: TGTGCCAGCACCCCCTTAGCGGGGTCGGTAGACGAGCAGTACTTC

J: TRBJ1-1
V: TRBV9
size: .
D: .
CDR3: CASSVDGRNTEAFF
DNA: TGTGCCAGCAGCGTAGACGGACGGAACACTGAAGCTTTCTTT

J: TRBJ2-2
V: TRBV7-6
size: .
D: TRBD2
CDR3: CASSPRLATNTGELFF
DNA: TGTGCCAGCAGCCCCCGACTAGCGACGAACACCGGGGAGCTGTTTTTT

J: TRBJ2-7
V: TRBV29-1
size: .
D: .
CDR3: CSVLQGSYEQYF
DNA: TGCAGCGTCCTACAGGGCTCCTACGAGCAGTACTTC

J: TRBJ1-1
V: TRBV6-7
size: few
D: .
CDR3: CASNLAEAFF
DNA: TGTGCCAGCAACCTAGCTGAAGCTTTCTTT

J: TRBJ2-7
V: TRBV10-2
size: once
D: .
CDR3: CASSEDGEAYEQYF
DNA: TGCGCCAGCAGTGAGGACGGGGAGGCGTACGAGCAGTACTTC

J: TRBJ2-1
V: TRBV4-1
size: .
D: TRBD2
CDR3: CASSQGITAGDEQFF
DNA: TGCGCCAGCAGCCAAGGGATCACGGCGGGGGATGAGCAGTTCTTC

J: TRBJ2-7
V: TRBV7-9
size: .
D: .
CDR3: CASSLEVKTYEQYF
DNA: TGTGCCAGCAGCTTAGAGGTCAAAACCTACGAGCAGTACTTC

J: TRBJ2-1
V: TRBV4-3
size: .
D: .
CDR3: CASSQGGIHNEQFF
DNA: TGCGCCAGCAGCCAAGGTGGGATACACAATGAGCAGTTCTTC

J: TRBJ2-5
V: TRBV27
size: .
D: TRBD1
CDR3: CASSPGQGVQETQYF
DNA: TGTGCCAGCAGTCCGGGACAGGGGGTCCAAGAGACCCAGTACTTC

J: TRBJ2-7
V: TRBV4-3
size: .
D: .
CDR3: CASSQDRPYEQYF
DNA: TGCGCCAGCAGCCAAGATCGCCCGTACGAGCAGTACTTC

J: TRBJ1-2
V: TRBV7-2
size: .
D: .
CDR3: CASRPLILANYGYTF
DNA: TGTGCCAGCAGGCCTTTGATCCTAGCTAACTATGGCTACACCTTC

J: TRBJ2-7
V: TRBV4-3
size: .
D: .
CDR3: CASSQGTNYEQYF
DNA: TGCGCCAGCAGCCAAGGGACAAACTACGAGCAGTACTTC

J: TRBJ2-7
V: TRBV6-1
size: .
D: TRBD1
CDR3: CASGYRGTYEQYF
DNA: TGTGCCAGCGGCTACAGGGGGACTTACGAGCAGTACTTC

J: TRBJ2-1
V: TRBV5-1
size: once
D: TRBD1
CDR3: CASSDYRGEYNEQFF
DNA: TGCGCCAGCAGCGACTACAGGGGGGAGTACAATGAGCAGTTCTTC

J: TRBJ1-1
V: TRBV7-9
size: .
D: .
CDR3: CASSLEFAMNTEAFF
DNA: TGTGCCAGCAGCTTAGAATTTGCTATGAACACTGAAGCTTTCTTT

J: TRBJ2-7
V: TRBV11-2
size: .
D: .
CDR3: CASSLDFTVGSYEQYF
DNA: TGTGCCAGCAGCTTAGATTTTACTGTGGGCTCCTACGAGCAGTACTTC